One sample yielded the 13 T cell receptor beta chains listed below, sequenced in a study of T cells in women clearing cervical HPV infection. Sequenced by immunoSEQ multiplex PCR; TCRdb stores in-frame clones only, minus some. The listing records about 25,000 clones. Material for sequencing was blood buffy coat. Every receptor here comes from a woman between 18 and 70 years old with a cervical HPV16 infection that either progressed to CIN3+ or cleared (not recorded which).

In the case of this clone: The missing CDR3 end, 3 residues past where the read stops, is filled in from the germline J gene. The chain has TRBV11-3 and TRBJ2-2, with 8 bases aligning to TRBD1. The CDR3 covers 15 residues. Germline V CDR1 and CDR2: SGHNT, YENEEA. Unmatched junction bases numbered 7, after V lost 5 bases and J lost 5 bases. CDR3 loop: CASSQRQGRTGELFF. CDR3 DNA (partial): TGTGCCAGCAGCCAACGACAGGGGAGGACCGGGGAG.

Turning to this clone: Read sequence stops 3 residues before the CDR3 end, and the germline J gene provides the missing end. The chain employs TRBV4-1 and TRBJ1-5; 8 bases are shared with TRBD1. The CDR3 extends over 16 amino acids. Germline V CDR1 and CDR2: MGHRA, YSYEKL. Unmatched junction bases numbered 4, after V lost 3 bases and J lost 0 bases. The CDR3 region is CASSQGTGYSNQPQHF. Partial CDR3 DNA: TGCGCCAGCAGCCAGGGGACAGGATATAGCAATCAGCCC.

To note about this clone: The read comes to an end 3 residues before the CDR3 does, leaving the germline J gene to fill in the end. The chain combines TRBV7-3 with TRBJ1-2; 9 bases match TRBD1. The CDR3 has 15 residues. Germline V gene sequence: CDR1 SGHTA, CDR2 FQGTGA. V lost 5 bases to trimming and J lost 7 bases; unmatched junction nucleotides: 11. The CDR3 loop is CASSLTGTGKGGYTF. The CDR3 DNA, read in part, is TGTGCCAGCAGCCTCACCGGGACAGGGAAGGGTGGC.

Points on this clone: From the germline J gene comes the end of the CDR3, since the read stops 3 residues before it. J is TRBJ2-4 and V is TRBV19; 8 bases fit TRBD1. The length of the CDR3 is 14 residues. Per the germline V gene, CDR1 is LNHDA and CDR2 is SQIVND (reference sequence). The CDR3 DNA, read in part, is TGTGCCAGTAGTAATTCCGGGACAGGCTATGGT. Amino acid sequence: CASSNSGTGYG. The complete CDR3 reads CASSNSGTGYGQYF.

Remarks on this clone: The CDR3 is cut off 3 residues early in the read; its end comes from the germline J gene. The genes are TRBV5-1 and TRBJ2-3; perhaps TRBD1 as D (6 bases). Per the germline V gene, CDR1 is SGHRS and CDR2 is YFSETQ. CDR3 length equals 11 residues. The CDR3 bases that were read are TGCGCCAGCAGCCGACAGGAGACG. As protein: CASSRQET. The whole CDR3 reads CASSRQETQYF.

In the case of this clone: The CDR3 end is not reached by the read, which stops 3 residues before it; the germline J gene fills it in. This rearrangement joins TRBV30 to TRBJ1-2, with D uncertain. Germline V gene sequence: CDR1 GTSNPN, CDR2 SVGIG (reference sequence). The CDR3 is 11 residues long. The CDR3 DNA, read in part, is TGTGCCTGGACCACCGCGGTGGGC. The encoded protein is CAWTTAVG. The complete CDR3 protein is CAWTTAVGYTF.

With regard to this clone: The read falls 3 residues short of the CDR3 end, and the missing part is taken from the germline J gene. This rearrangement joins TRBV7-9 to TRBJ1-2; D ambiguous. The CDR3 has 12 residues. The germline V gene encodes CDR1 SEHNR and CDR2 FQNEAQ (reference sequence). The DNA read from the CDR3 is TGTGCCAGCAGCTCCCCCAGTAAGGGT. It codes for CASSSPSKG. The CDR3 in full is CASSSPSKGYTF.

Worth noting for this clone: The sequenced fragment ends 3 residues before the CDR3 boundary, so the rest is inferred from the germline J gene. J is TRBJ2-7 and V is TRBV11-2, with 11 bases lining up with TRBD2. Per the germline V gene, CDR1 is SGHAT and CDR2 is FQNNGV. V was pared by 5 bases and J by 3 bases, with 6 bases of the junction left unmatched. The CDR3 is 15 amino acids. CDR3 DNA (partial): TGTGCCAGCAGCCCCAGAACTAGCGGGGGCTACGAG. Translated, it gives CASSPRTSGGYE. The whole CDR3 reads CASSPRTSGGYEQYF.

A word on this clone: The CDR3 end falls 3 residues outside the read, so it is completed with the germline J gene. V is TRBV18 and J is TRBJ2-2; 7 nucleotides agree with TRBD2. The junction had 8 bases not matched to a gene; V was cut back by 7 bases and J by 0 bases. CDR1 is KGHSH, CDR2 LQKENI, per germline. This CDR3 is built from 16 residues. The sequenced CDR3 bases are TGTGCCAGCTATTTTCGGGGGGAAACGAACACCGGGGAG. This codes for CASYFRGETNTGE. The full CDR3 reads CASYFRGETNTGELFF.

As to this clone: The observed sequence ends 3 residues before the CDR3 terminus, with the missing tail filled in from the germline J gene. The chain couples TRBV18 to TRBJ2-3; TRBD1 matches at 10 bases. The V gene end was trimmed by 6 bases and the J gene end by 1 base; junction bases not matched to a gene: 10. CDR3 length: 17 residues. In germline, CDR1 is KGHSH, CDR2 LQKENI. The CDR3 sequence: CASSPAGTGEGTDTQYF. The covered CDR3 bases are TGTGCCAGCTCCCCTGCGGGGACAGGGGAAGGCACAGATACG.

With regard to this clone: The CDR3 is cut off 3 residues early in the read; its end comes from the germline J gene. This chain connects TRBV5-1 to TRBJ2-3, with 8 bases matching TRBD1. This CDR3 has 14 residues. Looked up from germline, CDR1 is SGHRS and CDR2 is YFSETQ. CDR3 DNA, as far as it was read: TGCGCCAGCAGCCTAAAAGGGACAGGAGAGACG. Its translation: CASSLKGTGET. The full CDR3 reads CASSLKGTGETQYF. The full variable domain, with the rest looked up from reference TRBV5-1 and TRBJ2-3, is KAGVTQTPRYLIKTRGQQVTLSCSPISGHRSVSWYQQTPGQGLQFLFEYFSETQRNKGNFPGRFSGRQFSNSRSEMNVSTLELGDSALYLCASSLKGTGETQYFGPGTRLTVL.

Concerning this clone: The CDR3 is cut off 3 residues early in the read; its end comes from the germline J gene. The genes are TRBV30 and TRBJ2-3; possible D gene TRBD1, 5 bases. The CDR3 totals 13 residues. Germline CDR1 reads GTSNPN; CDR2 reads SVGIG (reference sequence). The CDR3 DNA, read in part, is TGTGCCTGCAACCGCAAGGGGCTGGAGACG. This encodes CACNRKGLET. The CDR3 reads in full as CACNRKGLETQYF.

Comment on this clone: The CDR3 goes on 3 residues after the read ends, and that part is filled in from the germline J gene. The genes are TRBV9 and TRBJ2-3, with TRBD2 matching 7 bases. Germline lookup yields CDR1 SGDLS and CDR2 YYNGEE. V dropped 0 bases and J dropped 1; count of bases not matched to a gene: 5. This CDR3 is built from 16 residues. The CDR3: CASSVEGGGGTDTQYF. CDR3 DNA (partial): TGTGCCAGCAGCGTAGAAGGCGGGGGAGGCACAGATACG.